This TCR beta chain was obtained from a study of blood T cell repertoires in COVID-19. CDR3 length equals 15 residues. Repertoires were generated with immunoSEQ multiplex PCR, while TCRdb's copy carries only in-frame clones and drops some. The sample carries over 200,000 clones, approximately 82% recorded once. The TCR sequence derives from an older woman with active or convalescent COVID-19. Sequenced: peripheral blood. This chain joins TRBV21-1 and TRBJ2-7; TRBD2 was called by the table and not checked on the DNA. TRBV21-1 is tagged as a pseudogene. CDR3 in amino acids: CASSMTGTASYEQYF. In DNA form, the CDR3 reads TGTGCCAGCAGCATGACCGGGACTGCCTCCTACGAGCAGTACTTC.